Below are 14 T cell receptor beta chains sequenced from a single sample in a study of T cell responses to AZD1222 COVID-19 vaccine. The data were produced by immunoSEQ multiplex PCR, yet TCRdb's version contains in-frame clones alone and is incomplete. The repertoire holds fewer than 250,000 clones, 85% to 95% seen once, with approximately 1% in the top ten. The sample here was peripheral blood, taken on day 0 of MenACWY control vaccination. The origin of the receptors is an adult in good health.

The chain employs TRBV6-6 and TRBJ1-6; unclear D gene. V lost 2 bases, J lost 7 bases, and 12 bases lay in between. The CDR3 covers 15 residues. From germline, CDR1 is MNHNY and CDR2 SVGAGI (reference sequence). CDR3 sequence: CASSYGTASNSPLHF. CDR3 bases: TGTGCCAGCAGTTACGGTACAGCTAGCAATTCACCCCTCCACTTT.

The chain joins TRBV30 to TRBJ2-5; D is undetermined. With 2 bases removed from V and 5 bases from J, the gap between germline ends came to 15 bases. Germline-derived CDR1 and CDR2 are GTSNPN and SVGIG (reference sequence). There are 14 residues in the CDR3. The CDR3 nucleotides are TGTGCCTGGAGTAGTAGGAAGGGTAGGGAGACCCAGTACTTC. Residues: CAWSSRKGRETQYF.

J is TRBJ1-4 and V is TRBV6-5, with D perhaps TRBD1 (6 bases). V lost 6 bases and J lost 4, with 12 bases in between. Germline V gene sequence: CDR1 MNHEY, CDR2 SVGAGI. There are 14 residues in the CDR3. The CDR3 region has the DNA TGTGCCAGCAGCAACAGGGCGGGTAATGAAAAACTGTTTTTT. Translating gives CASSNRAGNEKLFF.

The chain carries TRBV7-2 and TRBJ2-4; no reliable D call. This CDR3 region has 14 residues. Between the trimmed V and J ends, which lost 0 bases and 5 bases, there was a span of 8 bases. The germline V gene has CDR1 SGHTA and CDR2 FQGNSA. The CDR3, as DNA: TGTGCCAGCAGCTTAGCCGAGGCGCAAAACATTCAGTACTTC. This sequence encodes CASSLAEAQNIQYF.

V usage is TRBV6-1 and J usage is TRBJ2-3; TRBD2 agrees at 11 bases. The CDR3 consists of 16 residues. Trimming took 2 bases from V and 5 from J; bases not matched to a gene: 6. Per germline, CDR1 MNHNS and CDR2 SASEGT. The CDR3 DNA is TGTGCCAGCAGTGAATCGCTAGCGGGGGGTAGAGATACGCAGTATTTT. Translation gives CASSESLAGGRDTQYF.

V and J are TRBV9 and TRBJ2-2; TRBD1 matches at 9 bases. CDR3 length equals 15 residues. The ends lost 3 bases at V and 4 bases at J; junction bases unmatched: 4. From germline, CDR1 is SGDLS and CDR2 YYNGEE. CDR3: CASSAGQGITGELFF. The CDR3, as DNA: TGTGCCAGCAGCGCGGGACAGGGTATCACCGGGGAGCTGTTTTTT.

The V gene is TRBV5-4, the J gene TRBJ1-5; D remains ambiguous. Germline values: CDR1 SGHNT, CDR2 YYREEE (reference sequence). Trimming left V 4 bases short and J 6 bases short, with 14 bases between. The CDR3 runs to 14 residues. The CDR3 sequence: CASSQDGEGQPQHF. As DNA, the CDR3 is TGTGCCAGCAGCCAGGACGGAGAAGGTCAGCCCCAGCATTTT.

The V gene is TRBV19, the J gene TRBJ1-5; weak D call: TRBD1 (6 bases). The CDR3 runs 14 residues. The germline V gene has CDR1 LNHDA and CDR2 SQIVND (reference sequence). V dropped 5 bases and J dropped 7 bases, with 15 bases sitting between them. The CDR3 DNA follows: TGTGCCAGTAGTCGTGAGGGGGGTATCCAGCCCCAGCATTTT. This gives the protein CASSREGGIQPQHF.

The chain links TRBV7-2 to TRBJ1-2; TRBD1 aligns across 9 bases. CDR1 and CDR2 (germline): SGHTA, FQGNSA. The CDR3 runs to 14 residues. The V gene end was trimmed by 2 bases and the J gene end by 4 bases; junction bases not matched to a gene: 2. The CDR3 nucleotides read TGTGCCAGCAGCTTAACGACAGGGGGCTATGGCTACACCTTC. This sequence encodes CASSLTTGGYGYTF.

The genes are TRBV7-2 and TRBJ1-5; D not certain. V lost 1 base and J lost 5, with 6 bases in between. Germline lookup yields CDR1 SGHTA and CDR2 FQGNSA. CDR3 size: 13 residues. This CDR3 is CASSLDAYQPQHF. The CDR3 bases are TGTGCCAGCAGCTTAGATGCCTATCAGCCCCAGCATTTT.

The chain is built from TRBV6-2 or TRBV6-3 and TRBJ2-7; 8 nucleotides agree with TRBD2. This CDR3 spans 14 amino acids. Germline V lookup: CDR1 MNHEY, CDR2 SVGEGT. V dropped 2 bases and J dropped 2; count of bases not matched to a gene: 2. CDR3 in DNA: TGTGCCAGCAGTTACCCGGGGGGGGCCTACGAGCAGTACTTC. Amino acid sequence: CASSYPGGAYEQYF.

The V gene is TRBV7-3, the J gene TRBJ2-6, with D maybe TRBD2 (5 bases). The germline V gene has CDR1 SGHTA and CDR2 FQGTGA. CDR3 size: 17 residues. The V end lost 2 bases, the J end lost 1 base, and 12 bases lay between the germline ends. The CDR3 loop is CASSLEGRTSGANVLTF. The CDR3 region has the DNA TGTGCCAGCAGCTTAGAAGGACGGACTTCTGGGGCCAACGTCCTGACTTTC.

The chain joins TRBV30 to TRBJ1-5, with no clear D. There are 15 residues in the CDR3. V was shortened by 0 bases and J by 4 bases, with 13 bases between the two germline ends. Germline V gene lookup returns CDR1 GTSNPN and CDR2 SVGIG (reference sequence). The CDR3 protein is CAWSVLGAGNQPQHF. The CDR3 region has the DNA TGTGCCTGGAGTGTACTGGGAGCGGGTAATCAGCCCCAGCATTTT. The variable domain in full, completed from reference TRBV30 and TRBJ1-5, reads SQTIHQWPATLVQPVGSPLSLECTVEGTSNPNLYWYRQAAGRGLQLLFYSVGIGQISSEVPQNLSASRPQDRQFILSSKKLLLSDSGFYLCAWSVLGAGNQPQHFGDGTRLSIL.

The chain carries TRBV3-1 (or the pseudogene TRBV3-2) and TRBJ1-4, with D possibly being TRBD1 (5 bases). Germline V lookup: CDR1 LGHDT, CDR2 YNNKEL (reference sequence). The V end was cut by 1 base, the J end by 1 base, with 10 bases between. CDR3 length equals 16 residues. The CDR3 sequence is CASSQAGGRTNEKLFF. The CDR3 region has the DNA TGTGCCAGCAGCCAAGCGGGGGGAAGAACTAATGAAAAACTGTTTTTT.